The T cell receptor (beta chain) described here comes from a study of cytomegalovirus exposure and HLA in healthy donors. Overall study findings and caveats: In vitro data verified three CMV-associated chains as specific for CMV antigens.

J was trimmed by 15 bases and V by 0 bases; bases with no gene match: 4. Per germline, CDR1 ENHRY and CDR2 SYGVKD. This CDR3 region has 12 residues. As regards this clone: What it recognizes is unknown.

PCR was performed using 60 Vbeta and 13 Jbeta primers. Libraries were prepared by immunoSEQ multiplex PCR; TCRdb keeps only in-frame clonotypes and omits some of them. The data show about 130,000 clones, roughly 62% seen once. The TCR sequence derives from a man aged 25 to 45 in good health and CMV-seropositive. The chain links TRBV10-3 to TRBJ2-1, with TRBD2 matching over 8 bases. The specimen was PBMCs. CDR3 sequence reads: CAISESGTSWFF. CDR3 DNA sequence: TGTGCCATCAGTGAGTCCGGGACTAGTTGGTTCTTC.